These 12 T cell receptor beta chains came from one sample sequenced in a study of control samples from healthy donors and cancer patients. The assay was immunoSEQ multiplex PCR, and TCRdb's table has in-frame clones only and misses some. The table includes around 150,000 clones, about 90% detected once. Sequencing used blood. The receptors come from a man aged 30 to 39 in good health.

The chain has TRBV2 and TRBJ1-1, with a tentative D call TRBD1 (6 bases). CDR3 size: 17 residues. The V end was cut by 10 bases, the J end by 5 bases, with 29 bases between. Germline CDR1 is SNHLY and CDR2 is FYNNEI. CDR3: CAIRGPGTSLVRTEAFF. In DNA, the CDR3 is TGTGCCATCCGCGGTCCGGGGACAAGTTTAGTTAGAACTGAAGCTTTCTTT.

This chain uses TRBV11-2 with TRBJ1-4; TRBD1 agrees at 7 bases. The CDR3 is 16 amino acids. V was clipped by 5 bases and J by 8 bases; unmatched bases: 14. Germline lookup yields CDR1 SGHAT and CDR2 FQNNGV. The CDR3 here is CASSLDREGLGEKLFF. For the CDR3, the DNA is TGTGCCAGCAGCCTCGACAGGGAAGGCCTAGGGGAAAAACTGTTTTTT.

V is TRBV6-5 and J is TRBJ1-5; D gene ambiguous. The V gene lost 7 bases and the J gene lost 4 bases, with 17 bases spanning the gap. CDR3 size: 15 residues. Germline V gene data show CDR1 as MNHEY and CDR2 as SVGAGI. CDR3 sequence reads: CASMRIPFPNQPQHF. Here the CDR3 DNA reads TGTGCCAGCATGCGGATTCCCTTTCCGAATCAGCCCCAGCATTTT.

In this sample, this clone turned up once. The gene calls are TRBV14 and TRBJ2-3, with 9 nucleotides matching TRBD1. Germline V gene sequence: CDR1 SGHDN, CDR2 FVKESK. After removal of 4 bases from V and 5 bases from J, the junction contained 10 bases not matched to a gene. CDR3 length equals 16 residues. The CDR3 nucleotides read TGTGCCAGCAGCCCATACGTGGGGACAGGGTTAGATACGCAGTATTTT. Translating it yields CASSPYVGTGLDTQYF.

This chain uses TRBV7-9 with TRBJ1-2, with D tentatively TRBD1 (6 bases). Deletions cut 5 bases from V and 1 base from J, with 14 bases between. This CDR3 comprises 15 residues. CDR1 and CDR2 from the germline V gene are SEHNR and FQNEAQ (reference sequence). For the CDR3, the DNA is TGTGCCAGCAGCCGGACTACAGGGAATAACTATGGCTACACCTTC. It specifies CASSRTTGNNYGYTF.

V is TRBV7-9 and J is TRBJ2-7; D is unclear. The length of the CDR3 is 15 residues. The V gene lost 5 bases and the J gene lost 1 base, with 15 bases spanning the gap. The germline gives CDR1 SEHNR, CDR2 FQNEAQ (reference sequence). The DNA of the CDR3 is TGTGCCAGCAGCCCCGATTTGACTCCGTCCTACGAGCAGTACTTC. Its translation: CASSPDLTPSYEQYF.

V gene TRBV6-5 combines with J gene TRBJ2-1; 10 bases map to TRBD1. The CDR3 runs to 15 residues. J lost 6 bases, V lost 2 bases, and 4 bases had no gene match. CDR1 is MNHEY, CDR2 SVGAGI, per germline. The CDR3 DNA reads TGTGCCAGCAGTTACGGGACAGGGGCCCTCAATGAGCAGTTCTTC. This sequence encodes CASSYGTGALNEQFF.

This chain links TRBV19 with TRBJ1-2; D is possibly TRBD1 (6 bases). The germline CDR1 and CDR2 sequences are LNHDA and SQIVND (reference sequence). V was trimmed by 6 bases and J by 4 bases, leaving 15 bases between them. CDR3 size: 14 residues. The CDR3 sequence is CASRPTGSPYGYTF. The DNA of the CDR3 is TGTGCCAGTAGACCCACAGGGTCGCCCTATGGCTACACCTTC.

The rearrangement joins TRBV28 to TRBJ1-4; 7 bases align to TRBD1. The ends lost 4 bases at V and 8 bases at J; junction bases unmatched: 10. The CDR3 is made up of 15 amino acids. Per the germline V gene, CDR1 is MDHEN and CDR2 is SYDVKM. Here the CDR3 DNA reads TGTGCCAGCAGTTACGGGACAGCCCGAAGAGAAAAACTGTTTTTT. This sequence encodes CASSYGTARREKLFF.

This rearrangement joins TRBV10-3 to TRBJ1-1, with D perhaps matching TRBD1 (5 bases). V lost 7 bases and J lost 12, with 21 bases in between. CDR3 length equals 13 residues. Germline values: CDR1 ENHRY, CDR2 SYGVKD. CDR3 loop: CAITSREFTETFF. The CDR3, as DNA: TGTGCCATCACATCCAGGGAGTTCACCGAAACTTTCTTT.

The chain couples TRBV7-8 to TRBJ2-3, with D uncertain. The CDR3 is 16 residues long. Trimming took 6 bases from V and 2 from J, leaving 18 bases between them. Germline CDR1 reads SGHVS; CDR2 reads FQNEAQ. CDR3 sequence: CASRSRERKPTDTQYF. The CDR3 nucleotides read TGTGCCAGCAGATCAAGAGAGAGGAAACCCACAGATACGCAGTATTTT.

This clone was found once. The rearrangement links TRBV10-3 to TRBJ1-2; D perhaps matches TRBD1 (6 bases). CDR1 and CDR2 from the germline V gene are ENHRY and SYGVKD. V shed 11 bases and J shed 6 bases, with 19 bases lying between them. The CDR3 consists of 13 residues. The CDR3 region is CASRGRGEDGYTF. CDR3 coding DNA: TGTGCCTCGCGGGGCAGGGGAGAGGATGGCTACACCTTC.